Listed here is a single T cell receptor beta chain. V shed 4 bases and J 4 bases; nucleotides not matched to a gene: 2. The CDR3 has 14 residues. Germline V gene sequence: CDR1 ENHRY, CDR2 SYGVKD. The PCR had 60 Vbeta and 13 Jbeta primers. The assay was immunoSEQ multiplex PCR, and TCRdb's table has in-frame clones only and misses some. The data show 75,000 to 90,000 clones, about 81% seen once. This sample is drawn from a study of cytomegalovirus exposure and HLA in healthy donors. Study as a whole: Among the roughly 400 genotyped donors, around 81% were placed in the Caucasian-associated ancestry cluster.

The TCR sequence derives from a woman between 35 and 50 years old in good health and CMV-seropositive. Sequences were obtained from PBMCs. The rearrangement joins TRBV10-3 to TRBJ1-5, with TRBD1 matching over 9 bases. The CDR3 loop is CAISAGTGNQPQHF. DNA of the CDR3: TGTGCCATCAGTGCGGGGACAGGGAATCAGCCCCAGCATTTT.